The 5 T cell receptor beta chains reported below all come from one sample, sequenced in a study of technical replicates of blood from a few donors. The assay was immunoSEQ multiplex PCR, and TCRdb's table has in-frame clones only and misses some. The sample has roughly 93,000 clones, approximately 95% seen once; the top ten hold 0.26%. The specimen was T cells isolated from PBMCs. These receptors originate from a human donor in good health.

The chain links TRBV4-1 to TRBJ1-4; D remains ambiguous. The ends were cut back, 4 bases at V and 0 bases at J, with 9 bases in the middle. The CDR3 sequence is 15 residues long. Germline V lookup: CDR1 MGHRA, CDR2 YSYEKL. The CDR3 here is CASSRTGTTNEKLFF. The DNA of the CDR3 is TGCGCCAGCAGCCGAACCGGGACAACTAATGAAAAACTGTTTTTT.

The genes are TRBV5-1 and TRBJ2-5; D possibly corresponds to TRBD2 (5 bases). Germline values: CDR1 SGHRS, CDR2 YFSETQ. CDR3 length: 17 residues. Trimming pared 4 bases from V and 0 bases from J, leaving 19 bases between. CDR3 sequence (DNA): TGCGCCAGCAGCCACGGGGTAGGGTCGGCGGACCAAGAGACCCAGTACTTC. Translated, it gives CASSHGVGSADQETQYF.

This chain uses TRBV9 with TRBJ1-1; D is perhaps TRBD1 (6 bases). The CDR3 spans 15 residues. The germline V and J ends were trimmed by 1 base and 0 bases, with 10 bases remaining between them. Germline loops: CDR1 SGDLS, CDR2 YYNGEE. CDR3 protein: CASSVTAGVNTEAFF. As DNA, the CDR3 is TGTGCCAGCAGCGTAACCGCAGGGGTGAACACTGAAGCTTTCTTT.

The chain links TRBV2 to TRBJ1-2; 8 bases fit TRBD1. The CDR3 is made up of 13 amino acids. J lost 4 bases, V lost 6 bases, and 4 bases had no gene match. CDR1 and CDR2 from the germline V gene are SNHLY and FYNNEI. The CDR3 DNA is TGTGCCAGCAGCAGGGGGCTTGGCTATGGCTACACCTTC. Translation: CASSRGLGYGYTF. The full variable domain, in which reference TRBV2 and TRBJ1-2 provide the parts outside the CDR3, is EPEVTQTPSHQVTQMGQEVILRCVPISNHLYFYWYRQILGQKVEFLVSFYNNEISEKSEIFDDQFSVERPDGSNFTLKIRSTKLEDSAMYFCASSRGLGYGYTFGSGTRLTVV.

The rearrangement joins TRBV10-3 to TRBJ2-3; 8 nucleotides line up with TRBD2. V lost 3 bases, J lost 2 bases, and 13 bases stayed unmatched. The CDR3 runs 18 residues. The germline gives CDR1 ENHRY, CDR2 SYGVKD. This chain's CDR3 is CAISEKRGVAGYTDTQYF. The CDR3 DNA is TGTGCCATCAGTGAAAAACGAGGGGTAGCGGGGTACACAGATACGCAGTATTTT.